The 25 T cell receptor beta chains below all came from one sample that was sequenced in a study of T cell changes during pregnancy in multiple sclerosis. The data were produced by immunoSEQ multiplex PCR, yet TCRdb's version contains in-frame clones alone and is incomplete. Of about 93,000 clones in the sample, around 92% were seen once. Sequenced here: peripheral blood, sampled after pregnancy. The receptors were gathered from a female donor with multiple sclerosis, enrolled in a pregnancy study.

This clone was seen at least ten times. The chain employs TRBV2 and TRBJ1-1; TRBD1 might be the D (5 bases). Trimming cost V 6 bases and J 5 bases, with 19 bases left between them. The length of the CDR3 is 15 residues. Germline lookup yields CDR1 SNHLY and CDR2 FYNNEI. As DNA, the CDR3 is TGTGCCAGCAGCCCCCAGGGCCTAGGGGTTACTGAAGCTTTCTTT. This gives the protein CASSPQGLGVTEAFF.

The chain recombines TRBV7-9 with TRBJ2-7; D possibly corresponds to TRBD2 (5 bases). This CDR3 is built from 13 residues. Trimming removed 5 bases from V and 4 bases from J, with 12 bases in between. Germline V gene sequence: CDR1 SEHNR, CDR2 FQNEAQ (reference sequence). CDR3 nucleotide sequence: TGTGCCAGCAGCCCGCCGGAGGTTTACGAGCAGTACTTC. As protein: CASSPPEVYEQYF.

This chain uses TRBV14 with TRBJ1-2; 7 nucleotides agree with TRBD1. V lost 4 bases, J lost 5 bases, and 10 bases stayed unmatched. Germline CDR1 is SGHDN and CDR2 is FVKESK. This CDR3 has 15 residues. CDR3 sequence (DNA): TGTGCCAGCAGCCTTTTCCGGGACAGAAGATATGGCTACACCTTC. The encoded protein is CASSLFRDRRYGYTF.

The chain has TRBV7-9 and TRBJ1-2; D remains ambiguous. The CDR3 totals 13 residues. CDR1 is SEHNR, CDR2 FQNEAQ, per germline (reference sequence). Trimming removed 1 base from V and 4 bases from J, with 7 bases in between. This chain's CDR3 is CASSLDGVYGYTF. CDR3 DNA sequence: TGTGCCAGCAGCTTAGACGGTGTCTATGGCTACACCTTC.

The genes are TRBV2 and TRBJ2-3; 9 bases are shared with TRBD2. The germline V gene has CDR1 SNHLY and CDR2 FYNNEI. This CDR3 spans 15 amino acids. V shed 4 bases, J shed 3 bases, and the junction held 5 bases outside the gene matches. The CDR3 region is CASSVGLAGTDTQYF. Here the CDR3 DNA reads TGTGCCAGCAGTGTCGGGCTAGCGGGAACAGATACGCAGTATTTT. Full variable domain (missing parts from reference TRBV2 and TRBJ2-3): EPEVTQTPSHQVTQMGQEVILRCVPISNHLYFYWYRQILGQKVEFLVSFYNNEISEKSEIFDDQFSVERPDGSNFTLKIRSTKLEDSAMYFCASSVGLAGTDTQYFGPGTRLTVL.

The chain employs TRBV27 and TRBJ2-2; D is perhaps TRBD2 (6 bases). The V end was cut by 1 base, the J end by 6 bases, with 9 bases between. This CDR3 has 14 residues. Germline CDR1 is MNHEY and CDR2 is SMNVEV (reference sequence). The CDR3 coding sequence is TGTGCCAGCAGTTTATTGGGGGGAGCCGGGGAGCTGTTTTTT. This encodes CASSLLGGAGELFF.

This sequence joins TRBV7-8 and TRBJ2-5; a possible D gene is TRBD2 (6 bases). This CDR3 has 15 amino acids. Germline V lookup: CDR1 SGHVS, CDR2 FQNEAQ. Trimming removed 5 bases from V and 7 bases from J, with 20 bases in between. The DNA for the CDR3 is TGTGCCAGCAGCCCCAACCGGGACTCCTCTGGGACCCAGTACTTC. Protein: CASSPNRDSSGTQYF. Using reference TRBV7-8 and TRBJ2-5 for the parts outside the CDR3, the full variable domain is GAGVSQSPRYKVAKRGQDVALRCDPISGHVSLFWYQQALGQGPEFLTYFQNEAQLDKSGLPSDRFFAERPEGSVSTLKIQRTQQEDSAVYLCASSPNRDSSGTQYFGPGTRLLVL.

J is TRBJ2-7 and V is TRBV7-2, with TRBD2 identical over 9 bases. Germline CDR1 is SGHTA and CDR2 is FQGNSA. This CDR3 is built from 13 residues. The V gene end was trimmed by 4 bases and the J gene end by 7 bases; junction bases not matched to a gene: 5. The DNA of the CDR3 is TGTGCCAGCAGCTCTAGCGGGGCCGGTGAGCAGTACTTC. It translates to CASSSSGAGEQYF.

V gene TRBV7-2 combines with J gene TRBJ1-5; D unresolved. V shed 1 base and J shed 9 bases, with 16 bases lying between them. CDR1 is SGHTA, CDR2 FQGNSA, per germline. The CDR3 runs 15 residues. The CDR3 reads CASSLVTERFSPQHF. CDR3 DNA: TGTGCCAGCAGCTTAGTTACTGAGCGGTTTTCGCCCCAGCATTTT.

This clone was observed a single time. The J gene is TRBJ2-5, the V gene TRBV4-2; 8 bases line up with TRBD2. This CDR3 contains 21 residues. CDR1 and CDR2 (germline): LGHNA, YNFKEQ. Unmatched junction bases numbered 21, after V lost 1 base and J lost 2 bases. The CDR3 here is CASSQVRSRLAGVGIQETQYF. In nucleotides, the CDR3 is TGTGCCAGCAGCCAAGTCCGGTCCCGGCTAGCGGGTGTGGGTATACAAGAGACCCAGTACTTC.

The rearrangement links TRBV20-1 to TRBJ1-2, with D uncertain. Germline CDR1 is DFQATT and CDR2 is SNEGSKA (reference sequence). Trimming removed 1 base at V and 8 bases at J, with 8 bases between. The CDR3 loop spans 11 amino acids. The CDR3 DNA follows: TGCAGTGCTAGAGTTCGAGGAGGCTACACCTTC. Its protein product is CSARVRGGYTF.

CDR3 in DNA: TGTGCCAGCAGCTTGGTAGGGCTAGCGGGAGTTGTGAATGAGCAGTTCTTC. As protein: CASSLVGLAGVVNEQFF. The chain recombines TRBV5-6 with TRBJ2-1; 10 positions agree with TRBD2. Germline trimming cut 0 bases from V and 7 bases from J; bases unmatched to any gene: 10. CDR1 is SGHDT and CDR2 is YYEEEE in the germline V gene. There are 17 residues in the CDR3.

The chain carries TRBV30 and TRBJ1-6; D gene unclear. V was trimmed by 4 bases and J by 3 bases, leaving 7 bases between them. Per germline, CDR1 GTSNPN and CDR2 SVGIG (reference sequence). The CDR3 runs to 13 residues. CDR3 in amino acids: CAWNSVYNSPLHF. The CDR3 DNA is TGTGCCTGGAATTCAGTCTATAATTCACCCCTCCACTTT.

The rearrangement joins TRBV7-8 to TRBJ2-7; D might be TRBD2 (6 bases). Germline CDR1 reads SGHVS; CDR2 reads FQNEAQ. The CDR3 sequence is 15 residues long. V was trimmed by 4 bases and J by 1 base, leaving 14 bases between them. The CDR3 DNA sequence: TGTGCCAGCAGCTCAGGACTGACTAGTTCCTACGAGCAGTACTTC. Translating gives CASSSGLTSSYEQYF.

The chain recombines TRBV11-2 with TRBJ1-2; D unresolved. The CDR3 sequence is 13 residues long. The germline V gene has CDR1 SGHAT and CDR2 FQNNGV. The V and J ends lost 3 bases and 8 bases respectively, with 13 bases between them. The DNA of the CDR3 is TGTGCCAGCAGCTTCAGAACGCGGGGAGGCTACACCTTC. Encoded protein: CASSFRTRGGYTF. The complete variable domain, with remaining parts taken from reference TRBV11-2 and TRBJ1-2, reads EAGVAQSPRYKIIEKRQSVAFWCNPISGHATLYWYQQILGQGPKLLIQFQNNGVVDDSQLPKDRFSAERLKGVDSTLKIQPAKLEDSAVYLCASSFRTRGGYTFGSGTRLTVV.

This CDR3 reads CASSHGTGRASYNEQFF. Written as DNA, the CDR3 is TGCGCCAGCAGCCACGGGACAGGAAGGGCTTCCTACAATGAGCAGTTCTTC. V is TRBV4-3 and J is TRBJ2-1; the match to TRBD1 covers 8 bases. The CDR3 loop spans 17 amino acids. Germline V gene data show CDR1 as LGHNA and CDR2 as YSLEER. Trimming cost V 3 bases and J 1 base; bases outside gene matches: 8.

This chain uses TRBV5-1 with TRBJ2-3; 12 nucleotides align to TRBD2. The germline V gene has CDR1 SGHRS and CDR2 YFSETQ. Losses at the gene ends were 4 bases for V and 2 bases for J; bases not matched to a gene: 5. This CDR3 has 16 residues. CDR3 sequence reads: CASSPASGGDTDTQYF. The CDR3 DNA is TGCGCCAGCAGCCCGGCTAGCGGGGGGGACACAGATACGCAGTATTTT.

The V gene is TRBV7-8, the J gene TRBJ2-1, with D possibly being TRBD2 (5 bases). The V end lost 2 bases, the J end lost 5 bases, and 25 bases lay between the germline ends. In germline, CDR1 is SGHVS, CDR2 FQNEAQ. The CDR3 spans 19 residues. CDR3 bases: TGTGCCAGCAGCTTAAGGGAAACTCGGACTTCTCTTACCAACAATGAGCAGTTCTTC. It codes for CASSLRETRTSLTNNEQFF. Using reference TRBV7-8 and TRBJ2-1 for the parts outside the CDR3, the full variable domain is GAGVSQSPRYKVAKRGQDVALRCDPISGHVSLFWYQQALGQGPEFLTYFQNEAQLDKSGLPSDRFFAERPEGSVSTLKIQRTQQEDSAVYLCASSLRETRTSLTNNEQFFGPGTRLTVL.

The CDR3 reads CAWSINPGVGGYGYTF. The CDR3 DNA is TGTGCCTGGAGTATAAATCCAGGGGTAGGGGGCTATGGCTACACCTTC. The J gene is TRBJ1-2, the V gene TRBV30; TRBD1 might be the D (6 bases). CDR1 and CDR2 (germline): GTSNPN, SVGIG (reference sequence). The length of the CDR3 is 16 residues. V lost 2 bases and J 4 bases, leaving 20 bases between the germline ends.

The chain recombines TRBV18 with TRBJ2-5; a possible D gene is TRBD1 (5 bases). The CDR3 covers 14 residues. The germline gives CDR1 KGHSH, CDR2 LQKENI. V lost 1 base to trimming and J lost 0 bases, with 6 bases between them. CDR3 protein: CASSPRGNQETQYF. For the CDR3, the DNA is TGTGCCAGCTCACCACGGGGCAACCAAGAGACCCAGTACTTC.

This rearrangement joins TRBV7-2 to TRBJ2-1, with a tentative D call TRBD2 (6 bases). Trimming pared 0 bases from V and 7 bases from J, leaving 10 bases between. The CDR3 contains 14 residues. CDR1 SGHTA and CDR2 FQGNSA come from the germline V gene. CDR3 coding DNA: TGTGCCAGCAGCTTAGCCGGCCTAGCGAATGAGCAGTTCTTC. It yields the protein CASSLAGLANEQFF. Using reference TRBV7-2 and TRBJ2-1 for the parts outside the CDR3, the full variable domain is GAGVSQSPSNKVTEKGKDVELRCDPISGHTALYWYRQSLGQGLEFLIYFQGNSAPDKSGLPSDRFSAERTGGSVSTLTIQRTQQEDSAVYLCASSLAGLANEQFFGPGTRLTVL.

CDR3: CASFPDRDSSYEQYF. Written as DNA, the CDR3 is TGTGCCAGCTTCCCCGACAGGGACAGCTCCTACGAGCAGTACTTC. The rearrangement links TRBV18 to TRBJ2-7, with 7 bases aligning to TRBD1. In germline, CDR1 is KGHSH, CDR2 LQKENI. The CDR3 loop spans 15 amino acids. Trimming at V came to 7 bases and at J to 0 bases, leaving 9 bases not matched to a gene.

The V gene is TRBV11-2, the J gene TRBJ2-2; 8 bases are a match to TRBD2. From germline, CDR1 is SGHAT and CDR2 FQNNGV. V lost 4 bases and J lost 7; bases outside the gene matches: 2. The CDR3 loop spans 13 amino acids. CDR3 in amino acids: CASSSLAGGELFF. CDR3 DNA: TGTGCCAGCAGCTCTCTAGCGGGCGGGGAGCTGTTTTTT.

The chain joins TRBV6-6 to TRBJ2-7, with TRBD1 as a possible D gene (5 bases). The CDR3 spans 13 residues. Germline-derived CDR1 and CDR2 are MNHNY and SVGAGI (reference sequence). V gave up 3 bases and J gave up 5 bases, with 11 bases separating them. The CDR3 loop reads CASSYFQGNEQYF. In DNA, the CDR3 is TGTGCCAGCAGTTATTTCCAGGGAAACGAGCAGTACTTC.

The rearrangement uses TRBV6-7 and TRBJ1-2; D remains unclear. TRBV6-7 is an open reading frame, and its role is uncertain. Trimming pared 6 bases from V and 8 bases from J, leaving 16 bases between. The CDR3 runs to 13 residues. CDR3 loop: CASRDTEGWGYTF. The CDR3, as DNA: TGTGCCAGCAGAGATACAGAAGGCTGGGGCTACACCTTC.